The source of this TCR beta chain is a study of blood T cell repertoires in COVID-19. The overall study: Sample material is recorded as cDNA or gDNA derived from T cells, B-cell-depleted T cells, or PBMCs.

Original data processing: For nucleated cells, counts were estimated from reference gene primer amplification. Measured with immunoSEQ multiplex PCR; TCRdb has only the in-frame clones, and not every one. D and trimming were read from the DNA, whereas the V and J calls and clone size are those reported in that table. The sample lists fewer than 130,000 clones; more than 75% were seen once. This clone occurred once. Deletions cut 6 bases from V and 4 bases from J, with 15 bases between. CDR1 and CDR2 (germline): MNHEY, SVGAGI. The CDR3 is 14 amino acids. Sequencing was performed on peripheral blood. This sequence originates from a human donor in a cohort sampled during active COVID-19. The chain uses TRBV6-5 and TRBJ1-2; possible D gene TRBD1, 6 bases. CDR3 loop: CASSRKQGTYGYTF. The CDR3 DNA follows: TGTGCCAGCAGCAGAAAACAGGGTACCTATGGCTACACCTTC.